The sample holds many counts of the clone carrying this T cell receptor (beta chain). This entry belongs to a study of human T cells and chemical hapten exposure. Overall study context: Weekly diphenylcyclopropenone doses were given to patients' scalps across the roughly 22-week study.

TCRdb called the RACE reads again in MiXCR, with one record for every CDR3 protein. The table has roughly 380,000 distinct CDR3 sequences, around 5% seen once. The sample's time point: patch test 1, 2 weeks after DPC sensitization. Indicated treatment: therapeutic diphenylcyclopropenone sensitization with weekly scalp DPC. Alopecia patients between 18 and 70 years old and suitable for DPC were used as donors. The CDR3 loop spans 16 amino acids. Per the germline V gene, CDR1 is SGHTA and CDR2 is FQGTGA. V dropped 0 bases and J dropped 5; count of bases not matched to a gene: 6. The source of this sequence is a woman between 50 and 59 years old with alopecia areata. Some clones in this sample may be carry-over from other donors' samples. Material: whole blood, obtained in connection with sensitization to the hapten diphenylcyclopropenone (DPC). The chain joins TRBV7-3 to TRBJ2-1; TRBD1 matches 8 bases. Here the CDR3 DNA reads TGTGCCAGCAGCTTAACGGCAGGGGGCACACACAATGAGCAGTTCTTC. Amino acids: CASSLTAGGTHNEQFF. The full variable domain, with the rest looked up from reference TRBV7-3 and TRBJ2-1, is GAGVSQTPSNKVTEKGKYVELRCDPISGHTALYWYRQSLGQGPEFLIYFQGTGAADDSGLPNDRFFAVRPEGSVSTLKIQRTERGDSAVYLCASSLTAGGTHNEQFFGPGTRLTVL.